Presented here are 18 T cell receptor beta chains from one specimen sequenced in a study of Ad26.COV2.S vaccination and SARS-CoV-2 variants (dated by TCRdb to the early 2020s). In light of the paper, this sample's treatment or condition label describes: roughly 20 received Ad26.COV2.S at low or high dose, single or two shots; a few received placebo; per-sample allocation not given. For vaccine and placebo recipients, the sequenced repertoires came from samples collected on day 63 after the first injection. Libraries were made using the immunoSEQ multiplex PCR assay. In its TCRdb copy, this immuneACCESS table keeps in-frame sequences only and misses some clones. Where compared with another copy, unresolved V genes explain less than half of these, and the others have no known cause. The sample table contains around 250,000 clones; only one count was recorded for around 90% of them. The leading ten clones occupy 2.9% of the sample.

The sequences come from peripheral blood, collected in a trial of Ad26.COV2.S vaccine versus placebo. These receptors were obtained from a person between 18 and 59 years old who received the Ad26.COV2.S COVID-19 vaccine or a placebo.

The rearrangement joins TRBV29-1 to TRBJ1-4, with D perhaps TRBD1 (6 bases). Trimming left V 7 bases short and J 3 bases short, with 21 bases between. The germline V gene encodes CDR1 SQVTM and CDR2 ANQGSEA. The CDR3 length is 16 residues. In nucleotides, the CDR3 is TGCAGCGCCGGACGTGGGGGGGCAGTGTCTAATGAAAAACTGTTTTTT. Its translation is CSAGRGGAVSNEKLFF. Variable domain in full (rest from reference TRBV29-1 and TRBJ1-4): SAVISQKPSRDICQRGTSLTIQCQVDSQVTMMFWYRQQPGQSLTLIATANQGSEATYESGFVIDKFPISRPNLTFSTLTVSNMSPEDSSIYLCSAGRGGAVSNEKLFFGSGTQLSVL.

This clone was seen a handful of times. The CDR3 DNA follows: TGTGCCAGCAGTGACTCGGGGGAGGGAGCCGGGGAGCTGTTTTTT. It codes for CASSDSGEGAGELFF. The chain couples TRBV6-4 to TRBJ2-2; 7 bases match TRBD2. The CDR3 is 15 residues long. Germline V gene lookup returns CDR1 MRHNA and CDR2 SNTAGT. The V segment lost 0 bases and the J segment 6 bases; nucleotides outside the gene matches: 4.

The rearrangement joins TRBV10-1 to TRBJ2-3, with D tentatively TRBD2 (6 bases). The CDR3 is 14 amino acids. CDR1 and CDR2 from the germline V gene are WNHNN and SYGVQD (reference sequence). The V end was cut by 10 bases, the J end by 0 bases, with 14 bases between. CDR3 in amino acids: CATSGRQSTDTQYF. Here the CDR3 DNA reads TGCGCCACTTCGGGGAGGCAAAGCACAGATACGCAGTATTTT.

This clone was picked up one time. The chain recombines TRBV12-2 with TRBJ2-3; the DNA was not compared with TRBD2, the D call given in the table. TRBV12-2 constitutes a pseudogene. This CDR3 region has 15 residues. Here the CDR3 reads CASRLVDLLPDTQYF. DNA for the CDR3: TGTGCAAGTCGCTTAGTGGACTTGCTGCCAGATACGCAGTATTTT.

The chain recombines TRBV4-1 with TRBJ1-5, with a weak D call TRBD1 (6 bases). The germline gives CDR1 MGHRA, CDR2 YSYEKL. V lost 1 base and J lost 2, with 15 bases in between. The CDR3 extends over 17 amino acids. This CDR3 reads CASSQGLGARGNQPQHF. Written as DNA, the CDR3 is TGCGCCAGCAGCCAAGGATTGGGGGCGCGAGGCAATCAGCCCCAGCATTTT.

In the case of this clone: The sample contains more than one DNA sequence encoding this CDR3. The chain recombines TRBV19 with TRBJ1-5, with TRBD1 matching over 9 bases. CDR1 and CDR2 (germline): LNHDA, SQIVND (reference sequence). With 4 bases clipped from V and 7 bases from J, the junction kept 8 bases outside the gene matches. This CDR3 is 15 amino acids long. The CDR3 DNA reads TGTGCCAGTAGTACCCTGGGACAGGGAAGACAGCCCCAGCATTTT. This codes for CASSTLGQGRQPQHF.

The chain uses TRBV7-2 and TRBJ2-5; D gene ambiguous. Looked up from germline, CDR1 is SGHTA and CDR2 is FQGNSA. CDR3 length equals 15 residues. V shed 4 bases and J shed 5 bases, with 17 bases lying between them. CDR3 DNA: TGTGCCAGCAGCTATAGATCTGGGTTAGTGGAGACCCAGTACTTC. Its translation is CASSYRSGLVETQYF.

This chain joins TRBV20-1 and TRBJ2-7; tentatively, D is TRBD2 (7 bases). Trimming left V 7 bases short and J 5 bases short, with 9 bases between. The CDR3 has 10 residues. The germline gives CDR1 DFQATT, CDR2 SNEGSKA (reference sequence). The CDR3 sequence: CSGGGDEQYV. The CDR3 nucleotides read TGCAGTGGGGGGGGCGACGAGCAGTACGTC.

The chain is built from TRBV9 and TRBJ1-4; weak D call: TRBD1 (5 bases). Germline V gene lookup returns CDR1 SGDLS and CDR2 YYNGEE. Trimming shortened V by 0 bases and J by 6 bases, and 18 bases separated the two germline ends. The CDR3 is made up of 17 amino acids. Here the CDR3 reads CASSVGGFGRAYEKLFF. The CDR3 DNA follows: TGTGCCAGCAGCGTAGGGGGCTTTGGTCGAGCGTATGAAAAACTGTTTTTT.

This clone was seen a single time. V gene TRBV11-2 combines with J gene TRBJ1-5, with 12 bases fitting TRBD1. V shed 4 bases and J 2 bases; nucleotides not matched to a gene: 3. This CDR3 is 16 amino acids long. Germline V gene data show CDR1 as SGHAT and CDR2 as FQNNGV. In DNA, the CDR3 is TGTGCCAGCAGCTCGGGGACAGGGGGCGGCAATCAGCCCCAGCATTTT. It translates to CASSSGTGGGNQPQHF.

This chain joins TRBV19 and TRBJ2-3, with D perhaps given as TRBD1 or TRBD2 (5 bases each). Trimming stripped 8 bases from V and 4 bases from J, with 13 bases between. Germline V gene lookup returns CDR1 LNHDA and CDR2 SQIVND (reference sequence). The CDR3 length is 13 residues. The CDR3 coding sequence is TGTGCCAGTTTGGGGGAGAAGGCAGATACGCAGTATTTT. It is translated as CASLGEKADTQYF.

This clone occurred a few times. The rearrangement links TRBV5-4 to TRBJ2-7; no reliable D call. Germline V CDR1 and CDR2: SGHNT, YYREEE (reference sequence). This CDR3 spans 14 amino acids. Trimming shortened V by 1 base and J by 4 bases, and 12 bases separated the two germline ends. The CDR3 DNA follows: TGTGCCAGCAGCTTGTCGGGCCCTTCTTACGAGCAGTACTTC. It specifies CASSLSGPSYEQYF.

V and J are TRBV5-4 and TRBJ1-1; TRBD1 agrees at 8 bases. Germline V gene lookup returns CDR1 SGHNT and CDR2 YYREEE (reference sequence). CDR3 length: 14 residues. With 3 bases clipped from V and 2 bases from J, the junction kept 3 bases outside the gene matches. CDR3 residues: CASSSTGDNTEAFF. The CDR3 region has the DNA TGTGCCAGCAGCTCGACAGGGGATAACACTGAAGCTTTCTTT.

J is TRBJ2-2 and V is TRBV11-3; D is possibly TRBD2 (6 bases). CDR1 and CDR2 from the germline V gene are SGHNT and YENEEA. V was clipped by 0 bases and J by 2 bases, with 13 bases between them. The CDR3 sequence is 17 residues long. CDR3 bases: TGTGCCAGCAGCTTAGATCCGGCTAGCGAAAACACCGGGGAGCTGTTTTTT. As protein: CASSLDPASENTGELFF. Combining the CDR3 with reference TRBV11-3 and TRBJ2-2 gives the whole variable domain EAGVVQSPRYKIIEKKQPVAFWCNPISGHNTLYWYLQNLGQGPELLIRYENEEAVDDSQLPKDRFSAERLKGVDSTLKIQPAELGDSAVYLCASSLDPASENTGELFFGEGSRLTVL.

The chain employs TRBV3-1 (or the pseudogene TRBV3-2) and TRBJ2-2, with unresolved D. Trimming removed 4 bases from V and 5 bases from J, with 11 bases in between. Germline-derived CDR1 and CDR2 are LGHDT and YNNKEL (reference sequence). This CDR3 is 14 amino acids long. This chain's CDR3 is CASSPPWRTGELFF. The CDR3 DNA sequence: TGTGCCAGCAGCCCCCCATGGCGTACCGGGGAGCTGTTTTTT.

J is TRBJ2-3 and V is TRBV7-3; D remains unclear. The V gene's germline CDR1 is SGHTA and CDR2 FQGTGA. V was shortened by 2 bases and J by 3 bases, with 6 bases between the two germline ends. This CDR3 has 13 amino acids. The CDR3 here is CASSLQQTDTQYF. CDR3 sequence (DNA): TGTGCCAGCAGCTTACAGCAGACAGATACGCAGTATTTT.

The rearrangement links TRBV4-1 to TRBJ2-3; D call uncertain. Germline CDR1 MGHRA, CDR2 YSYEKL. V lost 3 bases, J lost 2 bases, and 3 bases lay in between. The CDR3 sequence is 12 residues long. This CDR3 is CASSQDTDTQYF. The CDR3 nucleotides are TGCGCCAGCAGCCAGGACACAGATACGCAGTATTTT.

CDR3 DNA: TGTGCCAGCAGCTTTCTGGGGGGCACAGATACGCAGTATTTT. Translated, it gives CASSFLGGTDTQYF. The genes are TRBV7-9 and TRBJ2-3; D possibly matches TRBD1 or TRBD2 (5 bases each). V lost 3 bases and J 1 base, leaving 8 bases between the germline ends. Germline V gives CDR1 SEHNR, CDR2 FQNEAQ (reference sequence). This CDR3 region has 14 residues.